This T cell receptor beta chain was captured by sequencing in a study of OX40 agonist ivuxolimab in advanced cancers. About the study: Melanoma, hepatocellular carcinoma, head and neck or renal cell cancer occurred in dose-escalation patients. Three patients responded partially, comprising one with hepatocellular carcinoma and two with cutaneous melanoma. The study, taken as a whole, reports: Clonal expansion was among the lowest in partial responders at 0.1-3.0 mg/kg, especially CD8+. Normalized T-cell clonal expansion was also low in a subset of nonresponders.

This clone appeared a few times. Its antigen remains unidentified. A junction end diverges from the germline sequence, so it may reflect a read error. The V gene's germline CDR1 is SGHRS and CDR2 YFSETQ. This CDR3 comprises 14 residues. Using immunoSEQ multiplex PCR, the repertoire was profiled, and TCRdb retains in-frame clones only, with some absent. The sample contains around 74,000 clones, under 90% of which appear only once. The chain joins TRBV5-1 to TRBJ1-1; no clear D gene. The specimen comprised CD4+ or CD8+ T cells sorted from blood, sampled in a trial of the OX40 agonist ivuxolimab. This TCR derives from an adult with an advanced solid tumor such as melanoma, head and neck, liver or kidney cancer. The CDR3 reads CASTLDILNTEAFF. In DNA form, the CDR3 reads TGCGCCAGCACTCTCGATATCTTGAATACTGAAGCTTTCTTT.